These T cell receptor beta chains were read from a single sample in a study of yellow fever vaccine responses in identical twins. TCRdb independently ran MiXCR on the RT-PCR reads; one entry per CDR3 protein. This sample carries fewer than 4,500 distinct CDR3 sequences, roughly 90% of them seen once, and the ten largest clones take about 1.8%. Specimen: T cells from blood (PBMCs), unsorted or a sorted subset (not recorded which), collected before or after yellow fever vaccination (not recorded which). These receptors were taken from a woman aged 18-29 years who received the yellow fever vaccine. Each CDR3 is given with its conserved first and last residue. A D gene is named only where the DNA matches it firmly. Only part of the rows carry a size: once, few, many, or a class if the clone is expanded.

D gene: .; J gene: TRBJ1-1; clone size: .; V gene: TRBV23-1; CDR3 DNA: TGCGCCAGCAGTCAAGCTTTCTTT; CDR3 protein: CASSQAFF
D gene: TRBD1; J gene: TRBJ1-1; clone size: few; V gene: TRBV4-1; CDR3 DNA: TGCGCCAGCAGCCAAGAAAACAGGGGAATTGAAGCTTTCTTT; CDR3 protein: CASSQENRGIEAFF
D gene: TRBD1; J gene: TRBJ2-2; clone size: .; V gene: TRBV19; CDR3 DNA: TGTGCCAGTAGTATAATGAGACAGGGCATCGGGGAGCTGTTTTTT; CDR3 protein: CASSIMRQGIGELFF
D gene: .; J gene: TRBJ1-5; clone size: .; V gene: TRBV11-1; CDR3 DNA: TGTGCCAGCAGCCCCTATGACGGGGGGAGCGATCAGCCCCAGCATTTT; CDR3 protein: CASSPYDGGSDQPQHF
D gene: TRBD2; J gene: TRBJ2-1; clone size: few; V gene: TRBV20-1; CDR3 DNA: TGCAGTGCTACGGGGGAGGGCCACAATGAGCAGTTCTTC; CDR3 protein: CSATGEGHNEQFF
D gene: .; J gene: TRBJ2-5; clone size: .; V gene: TRBV3-1; CDR3 DNA: TGTGCCAGCAGCCAATTGGTCATCCAAGAGACCCAGTACTTC; CDR3 protein: CASSQLVIQETQYF
D gene: TRBD2; J gene: TRBJ2-3; clone size: .; V gene: TRBV4-3; CDR3 DNA: TGCGCCAGCAGCCCTTCTCGGGAGGGCCAAGATACGCAGTATTTT; CDR3 protein: CASSPSREGQDTQYF
D gene: .; J gene: TRBJ2-7; clone size: few; V gene: TRBV11-2; CDR3 DNA: TGTGCCAGCAGCTTTGGGTCGGGCTACGAGCAGTACTTC; CDR3 protein: CASSFGSGYEQYF
D gene: .; J gene: TRBJ1-2; clone size: .; V gene: TRBV4-1; CDR3 DNA: TGCGCCAGCAGCCAAGATCAACTCGCAGTGAACTATGGCTACACCTTC; CDR3 protein: CASSQDQLAVNYGYTF
D gene: .; J gene: TRBJ2-3; clone size: .; V gene: TRBV29-1; CDR3 DNA: TGCAGCGTTCAGAAGGTTTCAGATACGCAGTATTTT; CDR3 protein: CSVQKVSDTQYF
D gene: .; J gene: TRBJ2-2; clone size: once; V gene: TRBV7-9; CDR3 DNA: TGTGCCAGCAGCTTAAGGCTAGCTCCCGGGGAGCTGTTTTTT; CDR3 protein: CASSLRLAPGELFF
D gene: .; J gene: TRBJ2-1; clone size: .; V gene: TRBV29-1; CDR3 DNA: TGCAGCGTTGAGGGGGGATGGCGGTACAATGAGCAGTTCTTC; CDR3 protein: CSVEGGWRYNEQFF
D gene: .; J gene: TRBJ2-7; clone size: .; V gene: TRBV30; CDR3 DNA: TGTGCCTGCCTCGGGGAAGGGTTCTACGAGCAGTACTTC; CDR3 protein: CACLGEGFYEQYF
D gene: TRBD1; J gene: TRBJ1-6; clone size: .; V gene: TRBV10-1; CDR3 DNA: TGCGCCAGCAGCACAACCGAGACAGGGATAGGTTCACCCCTCCACTTT; CDR3 protein: CASSTTETGIGSPLHF
D gene: .; J gene: TRBJ2-1; clone size: .; V gene: TRBV19; CDR3 DNA: TGTGCCAGTAGTACACAGAACAATGAGCAGTTCTTC; CDR3 protein: CASSTQNNEQFF
D gene: TRBD2; J gene: TRBJ2-1; clone size: .; V gene: TRBV13; CDR3 DNA: TGTGCCAGCGAGCGGGGGACGGGGGTGCTCGTGAATGAGCAGTTCTTC; CDR3 protein: CASERGTGVLVNEQFF
D gene: TRBD2; J gene: TRBJ2-3; clone size: .; V gene: TRBV11-2; CDR3 DNA: TGTGCCAGCAGCTCGGGGGGGGATACGCAGTATTTT; CDR3 protein: CASSSGGDTQYF
D gene: TRBD2; J gene: TRBJ2-3; clone size: once; V gene: TRBV4-3; CDR3 DNA: TGCGCCAGCAGCCAAGGACTAGCGGGCTTCACAGATACGCAGTATTTT; CDR3 protein: CASSQGLAGFTDTQYF
D gene: .; J gene: TRBJ1-4; clone size: .; V gene: TRBV4-1; CDR3 DNA: TGCGCCAGCAGCCACTTAAGTCCTTCTGAAAAACTGTTTTTT; CDR3 protein: CASSHLSPSEKLFF
D gene: .; J gene: TRBJ2-1; clone size: .; V gene: TRBV29-1; CDR3 DNA: TGCAGCGTCTCTCAGAACAATGAGCAGTTCTTC; CDR3 protein: CSVSQNNEQFF
D gene: .; J gene: TRBJ2-1; clone size: .; V gene: TRBV20-1; CDR3 DNA: TGCAGTGCTAGAGGCCGGGACACTCACTCCTACAATGAGCAGTTCTTC; CDR3 protein: CSARGRDTHSYNEQFF
D gene: .; J gene: TRBJ2-1; clone size: .; V gene: TRBV6-5; CDR3 DNA: TGTGCCAGCAGTTACTCGAGCAATGGGGGAGGGCAGTTCTTC; CDR3 protein: CASSYSSNGGGQFF
D gene: .; J gene: TRBJ2-7; clone size: .; V gene: TRBV18; CDR3 DNA: TGTGCCAGCTCACCATATTCACTCCCTCCCTACGAGCAGTACTTC; CDR3 protein: CASSPYSLPPYEQYF
D gene: TRBD2; J gene: TRBJ2-1; clone size: few; V gene: TRBV29-1; CDR3 DNA: TGCAGCGTTGTTTTAGCGGGATCGTTGGGTGAGCAGTTCTTC; CDR3 protein: CSVVLAGSLGEQFF
D gene: .; J gene: TRBJ1-2; clone size: .; V gene: TRBV10-3; CDR3 DNA: TGTGCCATCAGTGAGTCGAAGAGCTATGGCTACACCTTC; CDR3 protein: CAISESKSYGYTF
D gene: .; J gene: TRBJ2-5; clone size: .; V gene: TRBV18; CDR3 DNA: TGTGCCAGCTCACCAAATACTGAAGAGACCCAGTACTTC; CDR3 protein: CASSPNTEETQYF
D gene: TRBD1; J gene: TRBJ2-7; clone size: .; V gene: TRBV11-2; CDR3 DNA: TGTGCCAGCAGCTACATTGCAGGGGGAGCGTACGAGCAGTACTTC; CDR3 protein: CASSYIAGGAYEQYF